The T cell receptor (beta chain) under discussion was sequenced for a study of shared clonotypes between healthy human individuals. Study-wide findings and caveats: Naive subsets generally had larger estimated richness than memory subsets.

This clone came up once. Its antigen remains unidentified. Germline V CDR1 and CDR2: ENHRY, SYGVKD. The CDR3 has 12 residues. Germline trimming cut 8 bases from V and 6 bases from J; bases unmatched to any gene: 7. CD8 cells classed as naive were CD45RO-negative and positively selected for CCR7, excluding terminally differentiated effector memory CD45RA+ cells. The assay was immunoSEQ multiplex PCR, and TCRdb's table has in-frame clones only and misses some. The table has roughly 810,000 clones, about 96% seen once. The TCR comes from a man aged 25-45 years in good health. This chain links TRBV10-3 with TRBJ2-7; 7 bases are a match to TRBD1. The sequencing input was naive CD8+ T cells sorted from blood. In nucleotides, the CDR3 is TGTGCCATCGCGAACAGGGGCGGCGAGCAGTACTTC. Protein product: CAIANRGGEQYF.